This T cell receptor beta chain is from a study of siplizumab effects on memory and regulatory T cells. Germline V gives CDR1 DFQATT, CDR2 SNEGSKA (reference sequence). There are 11 residues in the CDR3. V lost 6 bases and J 8 bases, leaving 13 bases between the germline ends. Concerning this clone: What it recognizes is unknown.

Study-wide results and caveats: Neither a naive nor a memory phenotype was assignable to roughly 80-96% of proliferating CD4+ or CD8+ clones.

Over a period of 6 days at 37 degrees C, the mixed lymphocyte reaction cells were cocultured. Sequenced by immunoSEQ multiplex PCR; TCRdb stores in-frame clones only, minus some. The table has 3,000 to 4,000 clones, approximately 50% seen once. The TCR was taken from a human donor in good health; the cells came from an allogeneic mixed lymphocyte reaction. The chain is built from TRBV20-1 and TRBJ1-2, with D unresolved. The sequencing input was CFSE-low (dividing) CD4+ T cells sorted from an allogeneic mixed lymphocyte reaction. The CDR3 sequence: CSASRSGGYTF. The CDR3 DNA reads TGCAGTGCAAGTCGTTCCGGGGGCTACACCTTC.